This T cell receptor (beta chain) was captured in a study of shared clonotypes between healthy human individuals. The CDR3 is 15 amino acids. Germline V lookup: CDR1 SEHNR, CDR2 FQNEAQ (reference sequence). The V gene lost 5 bases and the J gene lost 1 base, with 13 bases spanning the gap. The table came from immunoSEQ multiplex PCR; TCRdb's copy has only in-frame clones and leaves some out. The sample has over 800,000 clones, 85% to 95% seen once. Terminally differentiated effector memory CD45RA+ cells were left out of the naive CD8 fraction, which was CD45RO-negative and positively selected for CCR7.

Sequencing was performed on naive CD8+ T cells sorted from blood. V usage is TRBV7-9 and J usage is TRBJ2-3; D unclear. This TCR was recovered from a man aged 30-40 years in good health. The CDR3 bases are TGTGCCAGCAGCCACTTTCGTGACGGCACAGATACGCAGTATTTT. This encodes CASSHFRDGTDTQYF.